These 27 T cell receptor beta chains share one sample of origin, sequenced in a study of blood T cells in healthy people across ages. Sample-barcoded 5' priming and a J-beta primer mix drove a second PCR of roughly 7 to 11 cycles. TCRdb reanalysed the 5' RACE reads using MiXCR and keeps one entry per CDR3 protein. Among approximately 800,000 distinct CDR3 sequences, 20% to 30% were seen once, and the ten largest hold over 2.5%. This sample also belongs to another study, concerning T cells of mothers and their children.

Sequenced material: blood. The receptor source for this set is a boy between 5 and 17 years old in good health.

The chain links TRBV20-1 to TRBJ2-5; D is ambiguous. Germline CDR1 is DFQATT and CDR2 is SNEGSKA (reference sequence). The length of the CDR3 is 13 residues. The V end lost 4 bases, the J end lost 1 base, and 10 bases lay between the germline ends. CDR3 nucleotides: TGCAGTGCTACCCGCTTGGGCCAAGAGACCCAGTACTTC. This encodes CSATRLGQETQYF.

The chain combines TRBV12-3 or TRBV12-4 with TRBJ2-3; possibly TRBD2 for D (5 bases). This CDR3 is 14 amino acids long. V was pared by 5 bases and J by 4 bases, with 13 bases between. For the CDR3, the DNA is TGTGCCAGCAGTCCCGGACTGACGGCAGATACGCAGTATTTT. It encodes CASSPGLTADTQYF.

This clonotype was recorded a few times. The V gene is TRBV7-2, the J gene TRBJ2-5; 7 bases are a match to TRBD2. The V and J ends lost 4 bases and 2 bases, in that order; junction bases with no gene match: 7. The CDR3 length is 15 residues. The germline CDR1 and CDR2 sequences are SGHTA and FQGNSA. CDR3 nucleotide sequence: TGTGCCAGCAGCTCCCGGGACTACCCACAAGAGACCCAGTACTTC. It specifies CASSSRDYPQETQYF.

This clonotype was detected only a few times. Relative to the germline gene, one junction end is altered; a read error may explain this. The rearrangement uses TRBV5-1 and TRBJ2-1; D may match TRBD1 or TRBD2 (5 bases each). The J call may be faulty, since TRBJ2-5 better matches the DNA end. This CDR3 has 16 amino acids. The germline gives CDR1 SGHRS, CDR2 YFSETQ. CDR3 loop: CARSSRDPPGRETQYF. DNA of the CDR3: TGCGCCCGCAGCTCCCGGGACCCACCAGGACGAGAGACCCAGTACTTC.

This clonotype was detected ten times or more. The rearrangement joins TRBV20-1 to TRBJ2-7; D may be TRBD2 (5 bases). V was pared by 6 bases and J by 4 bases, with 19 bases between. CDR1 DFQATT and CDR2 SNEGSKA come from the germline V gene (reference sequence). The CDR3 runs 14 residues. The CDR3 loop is CSASRAGAEYEQYF. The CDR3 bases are TGCAGTGCCTCGAGGGCAGGTGCGGAATACGAGCAGTACTTC.

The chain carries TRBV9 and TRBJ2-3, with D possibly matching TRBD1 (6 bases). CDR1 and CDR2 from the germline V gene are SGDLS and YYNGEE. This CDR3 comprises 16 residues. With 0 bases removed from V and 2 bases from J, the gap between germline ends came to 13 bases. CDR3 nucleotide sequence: TGTGCCAGCAGCGTAGGCCGGGACACAAACACAGATACGCAGTATTTT. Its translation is CASSVGRDTNTDTQYF.

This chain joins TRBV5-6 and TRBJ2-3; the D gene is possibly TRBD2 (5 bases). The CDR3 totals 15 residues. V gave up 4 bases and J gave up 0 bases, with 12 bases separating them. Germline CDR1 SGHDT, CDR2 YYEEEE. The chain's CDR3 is CASSGPGYSTDTQYF. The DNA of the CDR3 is TGTGCCAGCAGCGGTCCGGGATATAGCACAGATACGCAGTATTTT.

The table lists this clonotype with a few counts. The CDR3 spells CAIKEGTERMDTEAFF. The CDR3 DNA reads TGTGCCATCAAAGAGGGGACAGAAAGAATGGACACTGAAGCTTTCTTT. The chain uses TRBV10-3 and TRBJ1-1; TRBD1 agrees at 7 bases. Trimming took 7 bases from V and 3 from J; bases not matched to a gene: 14. The CDR3 totals 16 residues. Germline CDR1 and CDR2: ENHRY and SYGVKD.

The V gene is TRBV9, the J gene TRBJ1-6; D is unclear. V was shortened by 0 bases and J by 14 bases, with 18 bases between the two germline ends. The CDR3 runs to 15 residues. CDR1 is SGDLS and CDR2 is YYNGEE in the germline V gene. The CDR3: CASSVGWTERRTLHF. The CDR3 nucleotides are TGTGCCAGCAGCGTAGGGTGGACGGAGCGCAGAACCCTCCACTTT.

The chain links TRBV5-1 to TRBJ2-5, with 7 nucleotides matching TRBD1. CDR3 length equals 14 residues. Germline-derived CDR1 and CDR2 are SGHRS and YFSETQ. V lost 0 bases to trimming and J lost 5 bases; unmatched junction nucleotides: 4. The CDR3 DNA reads TGCGCCAGCAGCTTGGAACCGACAGGGGAGACCCAGTACTTC. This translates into CASSLEPTGETQYF.

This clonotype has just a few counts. The CDR3 bases are TGTGCCACCAAGGCCGGGGGCGCTGGGGGGGAGACCCAGTACTTC. Protein product: CATKAGGAGGETQYF. The J gene is TRBJ2-5, the V gene TRBV24-1; D tentatively reads TRBD1 or TRBD2 (6 bases each). Germline CDR1 reads KGHDR; CDR2 reads SFDVKD. Trimming pared 8 bases from V and 5 bases from J, leaving 20 bases between. The CDR3 length is 15 residues.

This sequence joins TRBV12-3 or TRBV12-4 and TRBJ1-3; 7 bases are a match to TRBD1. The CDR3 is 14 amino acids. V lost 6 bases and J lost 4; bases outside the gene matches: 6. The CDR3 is CASSSTGDGNTIYF. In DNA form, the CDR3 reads TGTGCCAGCAGCTCAACAGGGGACGGAAACACCATATATTTT.

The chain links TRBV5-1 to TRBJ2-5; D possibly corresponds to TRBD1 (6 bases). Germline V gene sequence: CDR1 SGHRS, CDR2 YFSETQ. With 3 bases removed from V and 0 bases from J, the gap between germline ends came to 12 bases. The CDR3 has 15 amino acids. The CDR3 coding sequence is TGCGCCAGCAGCTACGGACAGACTGACCAAGAGACCCAGTACTTC. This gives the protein CASSYGQTDQETQYF.

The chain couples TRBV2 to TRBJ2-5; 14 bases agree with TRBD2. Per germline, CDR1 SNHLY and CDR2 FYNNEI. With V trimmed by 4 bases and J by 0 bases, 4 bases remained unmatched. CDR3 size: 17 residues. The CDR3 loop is CASSGGTSGGNQETQYF. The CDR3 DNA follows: TGTGCCAGCAGTGGCGGGACTAGCGGGGGAAACCAAGAGACCCAGTACTTC.

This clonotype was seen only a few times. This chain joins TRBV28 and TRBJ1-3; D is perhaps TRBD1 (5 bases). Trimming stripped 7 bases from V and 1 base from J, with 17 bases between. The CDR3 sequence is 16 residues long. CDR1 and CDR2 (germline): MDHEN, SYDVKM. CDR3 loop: CASTLSYKGSGNTIYF. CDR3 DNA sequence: TGTGCCAGCACCCTTTCCTATAAGGGGTCTGGAAACACCATATATTTT.

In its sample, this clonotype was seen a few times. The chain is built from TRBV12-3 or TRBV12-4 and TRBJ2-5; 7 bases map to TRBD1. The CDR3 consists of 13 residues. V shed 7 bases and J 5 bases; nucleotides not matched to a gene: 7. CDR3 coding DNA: TGTGCCAGCACCGGGGACAGCCAGGAGACCCAGTACTTC. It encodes CASTGDSQETQYF.

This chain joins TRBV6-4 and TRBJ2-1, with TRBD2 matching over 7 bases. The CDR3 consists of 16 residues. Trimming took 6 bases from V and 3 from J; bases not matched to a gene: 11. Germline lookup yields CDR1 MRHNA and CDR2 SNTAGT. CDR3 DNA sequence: TGTGCCAGCAGCCCCGGATGGGGGGGGGACTACAATGAGCAGTTCTTC. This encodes CASSPGWGGDYNEQFF.

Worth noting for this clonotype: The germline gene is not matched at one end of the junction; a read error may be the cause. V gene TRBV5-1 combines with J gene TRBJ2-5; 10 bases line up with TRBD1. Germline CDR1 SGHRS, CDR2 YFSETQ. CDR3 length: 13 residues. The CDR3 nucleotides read TGCGCCAGCAGCTTAGACAGACAGGGGGCTGAGTTCTTC. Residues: CASSLDRQGAEFF.

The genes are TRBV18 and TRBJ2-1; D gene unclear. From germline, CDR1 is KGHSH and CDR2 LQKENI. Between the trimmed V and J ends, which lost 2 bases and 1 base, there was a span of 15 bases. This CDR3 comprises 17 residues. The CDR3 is CASSPGSGRMSYNEQFF. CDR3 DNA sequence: TGTGCCAGCTCACCAGGATCTGGAAGAATGTCCTACAATGAGCAGTTCTTC. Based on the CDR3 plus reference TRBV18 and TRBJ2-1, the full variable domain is NAGVMQNPRHLVRRRGQEARLRCSPMKGHSHVYWYRQLPEEGLKFMVYLQKENIIDESGMPKERFSAEFPKEGPSILRIQQVVRGDSAAYFCASSPGSGRMSYNEQFFGPGTRLTVL.

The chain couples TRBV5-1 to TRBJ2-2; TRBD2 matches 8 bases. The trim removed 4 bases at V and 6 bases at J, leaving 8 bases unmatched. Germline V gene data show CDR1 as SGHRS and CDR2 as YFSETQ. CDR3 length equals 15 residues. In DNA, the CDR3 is TGCGCCAGCAGCCCGGGAGGGCCGAAGGCCGGGGAGCTGTTTTTT. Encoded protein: CASSPGGPKAGELFF. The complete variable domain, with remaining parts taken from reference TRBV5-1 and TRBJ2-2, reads KAGVTQTPRYLIKTRGQQVTLSCSPISGHRSVSWYQQTPGQGLQFLFEYFSETQRNKGNFPGRFSGRQFSNSRSEMNVSTLELGDSALYLCASSPGGPKAGELFFGEGSRLTVL.

The CDR3 reads CASSPVGAGGINEQFF. The DNA for the CDR3 is TGCGCCAGCAGCCCCGTAGGGGCAGGGGGCATAAATGAGCAGTTCTTC. The chain joins TRBV4-1 to TRBJ2-1; 8 bases agree with TRBD1. Trimming cost V 4 bases and J 7 bases; bases outside gene matches: 12. CDR1 MGHRA and CDR2 YSYEKL come from the germline V gene. The CDR3 loop spans 16 amino acids.

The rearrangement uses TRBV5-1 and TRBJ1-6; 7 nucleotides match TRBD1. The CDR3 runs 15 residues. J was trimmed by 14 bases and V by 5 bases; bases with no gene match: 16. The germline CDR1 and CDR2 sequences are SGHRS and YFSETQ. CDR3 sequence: CASRTGTAGIRTLHF. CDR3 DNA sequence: TGCGCCAGCAGGACTGGGACAGCCGGGATTCGAACCCTCCACTTT.

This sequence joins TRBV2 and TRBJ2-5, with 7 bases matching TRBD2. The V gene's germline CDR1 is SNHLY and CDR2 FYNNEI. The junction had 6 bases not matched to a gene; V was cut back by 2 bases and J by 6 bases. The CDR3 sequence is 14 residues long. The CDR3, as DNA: TGTGCCAGCAGTGAATTGGGGAGGGAGAAGACCCAGTACTTC. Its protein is CASSELGREKTQYF.

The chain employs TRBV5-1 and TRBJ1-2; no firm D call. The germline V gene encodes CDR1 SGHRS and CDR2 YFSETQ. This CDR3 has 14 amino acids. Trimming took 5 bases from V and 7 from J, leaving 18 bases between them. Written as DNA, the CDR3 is TGCGCCAGCAGTTCCGGGCCCCTGGAGGGTGGCTACACCTTC. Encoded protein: CASSSGPLEGGYTF.

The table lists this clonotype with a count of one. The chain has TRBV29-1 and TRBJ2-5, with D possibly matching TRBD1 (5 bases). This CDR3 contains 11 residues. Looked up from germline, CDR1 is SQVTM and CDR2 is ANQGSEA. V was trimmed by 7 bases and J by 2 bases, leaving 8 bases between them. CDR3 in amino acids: CSAQGQETQYF. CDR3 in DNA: TGCAGCGCGCAGGGTCAAGAGACCCAGTACTTC.

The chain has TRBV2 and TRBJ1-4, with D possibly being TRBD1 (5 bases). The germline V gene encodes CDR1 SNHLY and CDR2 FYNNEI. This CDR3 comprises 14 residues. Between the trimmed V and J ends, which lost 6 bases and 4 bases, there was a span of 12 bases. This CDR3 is CASSTTENNEKLFF. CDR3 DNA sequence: TGTGCCAGCAGCACGACAGAGAATAATGAAAAACTGTTTTTT.

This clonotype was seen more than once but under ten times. The CDR3, as DNA: TGTGCCATCAGTGAGTTCCGGGAGCAGTTCTTC. It is translated as CAISEFREQFF. This chain uses TRBV10-3 with TRBJ2-1; D is ambiguous. CDR3 length: 11 residues. Germline V CDR1 and CDR2: ENHRY, SYGVKD. The V end lost 1 base, the J end lost 10 bases, and 5 bases lay between the germline ends.